The rows below give T cell receptor beta chains drawn from one sample of a study of T cells in Graves' hyperthyroidism and ophthalmopathy. MiXCR was run by TCRdb on the multiplex PCR reads, yielding one entry per CDR3 protein. Of 500,000 to 600,000 distinct CDR3 sequences listed, over 15% are singletons. Sequencing was performed on blood. These receptor sequences come from a woman aged 18-35 years with Graves' hyperthyroidism. The CDR3 runs from the conserved cysteine through the conserved F or W. D genes are given only for firm matches. Rows may omit the clone size; those that give it use once, few, many or a size class.

clone size: many; D gene: NA; V gene: TRBV28; J gene: TRBJ1-1; CDR3 DNA: TGTGCCAGCAGTTCGGACAGCAAGTACACTGAAGCTTTCTTT; CDR3 protein: CASSSDSKYTEAFF
clone size: NA; D gene: TRBD2; V gene: TRBV13; J gene: TRBJ2-7; CDR3 DNA: TGTGCCAGCAGCTTTAGCGGGAGGGCCAACGAGCAGTACTTC; CDR3 protein: CASSFSGRANEQYF
clone size: NA; D gene: NA; V gene: TRBV5-1; J gene: TRBJ2-2; CDR3 DNA: TGCGCCAGCAGCTTTCAGGTTACGAACACCGGGGAGCTGTTTTTT; CDR3 protein: CASSFQVTNTGELFF
clone size: NA; D gene: NA; V gene: TRBV28; J gene: TRBJ1-1; CDR3 DNA: TGTGCCAGCAGTTTATGGAACAGCGGGGAAAGGACTGAAGCTTTCTTT; CDR3 protein: CASSLWNSGERTEAFF
clone size: many; D gene: NA; V gene: TRBV4-1; J gene: TRBJ2-7; CDR3 DNA: TGCGCCAGCAGCCAAGGACCCGCCTACGAGCAGTACTTC; CDR3 protein: CASSQGPAYEQYF
clone size: many; D gene: NA; V gene: TRBV27; J gene: TRBJ2-1; CDR3 DNA: TGTGCCAGCAGCTTCAGGCCGGGACCCACCAATGAGCAGTTCTTC; CDR3 protein: CASSFRPGPTNEQFF
clone size: NA; D gene: TRBD1; V gene: TRBV29-1; J gene: TRBJ2-1; CDR3 DNA: TGCAGCGTTGTAGATAGGGGGCTCTATGAGCAGTTCTTC; CDR3 protein: CSVVDRGLYEQFF
clone size: NA; D gene: NA; V gene: TRBV3-1; J gene: TRBJ1-3; CDR3 DNA: TGTGCCAGCAGTCGACCAGGGGAGGGAAACACCATATATTTT; CDR3 protein: CASSRPGEGNTIYF
clone size: once; D gene: TRBD1; V gene: TRBV5-5; J gene: TRBJ2-5; CDR3 DNA: TGTGCCAGCAGCTACAGGACAGGGGGACAAGAGACCCAGTACTTC; CDR3 protein: CASSYRTGGQETQYF
clone size: many; D gene: NA; V gene: TRBV11-2; J gene: TRBJ2-1; CDR3 DNA: TGTGCCAGCAGCTTTCAACGAGAGGGTGAGCAGTTCTTC; CDR3 protein: CASSFQREGEQFF
clone size: many; D gene: NA; V gene: TRBV12-3/TRBV12-4; J gene: TRBJ2-3; CDR3 DNA: TGTGCCAGCACCCTCTCCGGCCTCCGTACGCAGTATTTT; CDR3 protein: CASTLSGLRTQYF
clone size: NA; D gene: NA; V gene: TRBV29-1; J gene: TRBJ1-1; CDR3 DNA: TGCAGCGCAATGGACCCGGGGACTGAAGCTTTCTTT; CDR3 protein: CSAMDPGTEAFF
clone size: NA; D gene: TRBD1; V gene: TRBV7-9; J gene: TRBJ1-6; CDR3 DNA: TGTGCCAGCAGCTTAGGTGACAGGGTGTATTCACCCCTCCACTTT; CDR3 protein: CASSLGDRVYSPLHF
clone size: NA; D gene: TRBD2; V gene: TRBV4-1; J gene: TRBJ2-1; CDR3 DNA: TGCGCCAGCAGCCAAGGCGGGACTAGATTGCATGAGCAGTTCTTC; CDR3 protein: CASSQGGTRLHEQFF
clone size: NA; D gene: NA; V gene: TRBV20-1; J gene: TRBJ2-5; CDR3 DNA: TGCAGTGCTAGAGATCTTAGGCGTCCTGGGGCCCAGTACTTC; CDR3 protein: CSARDLRRPGAQYF
clone size: NA; D gene: NA; V gene: TRBV6-1; J gene: TRBJ1-2; CDR3 DNA: TGTGCCAGCAGCGCCGTCGGGGAATCGTATGGCTACACCTTC; CDR3 protein: CASSAVGESYGYTF
clone size: few; D gene: NA; V gene: TRBV4-3; J gene: TRBJ1-4; CDR3 DNA: TGCGCCAGCAGCCATAGCGGGAGTGAAAAACTGTTTTTT; CDR3 protein: CASSHSGSEKLFF
clone size: NA; D gene: NA; V gene: TRBV19; J gene: TRBJ2-2; CDR3 DNA: TGTGCCAGTCTAAGTGAGGCGGCGAACACCGGGGAGCTGTTTTTT; CDR3 protein: CASLSEAANTGELFF
clone size: few; D gene: TRBD1; V gene: TRBV20-1; J gene: TRBJ1-1; CDR3 DNA: TGCAGTGCTAGTGCGGGACAGGGGTACACTGAAGCTTTCTTT; CDR3 protein: CSASAGQGYTEAFF
clone size: NA; D gene: NA; V gene: TRBV6-1; J gene: TRBJ1-6; CDR3 DNA: TGTGCCAGCAGCCTTGGACCGGCCCTCGCACCCCTCCACTTT; CDR3 protein: CASSLGPALAPLHF
clone size: few; D gene: NA; V gene: TRBV18; J gene: TRBJ2-1; CDR3 DNA: TGTGCCAGCTCATCTCGACCGCGGGGAAACTCCTACAATGAGCAGTTCTTC; CDR3 protein: CASSSRPRGNSYNEQFF
clone size: few; D gene: TRBD1; V gene: TRBV24-1; J gene: TRBJ2-5; CDR3 DNA: TGTGCCACCAGGGGACAGGGGAAGGAGACCCAGTACTTC; CDR3 protein: CATRGQGKETQYF
clone size: NA; D gene: NA; V gene: TRBV24-1; J gene: TRBJ2-2; CDR3 DNA: TGTGCCACCAGTGATTTGACCGTGCGAAGTGGGGAGCTGTTTTTT; CDR3 protein: CATSDLTVRSGELFF
clone size: few; D gene: NA; V gene: TRBV7-9; J gene: TRBJ2-3; CDR3 DNA: TGTGCCAGCAGCTCTACAGGGATAGTAGATACGCAGTATTTT; CDR3 protein: CASSSTGIVDTQYF
clone size: NA; D gene: TRBD2; V gene: TRBV14; J gene: TRBJ2-2; CDR3 DNA: TGTGCCAGCAGCCAAAGACTAGCGGGGGCAAGTATCGGGGAGCTGTTTTTT; CDR3 protein: CASSQRLAGASIGELFF
clone size: few; D gene: TRBD2; V gene: TRBV24-1; J gene: TRBJ2-5; CDR3 DNA: TGTGCCACCTCGGAAGGTAGCGGGACCCACCCCCGATGGGAGACCCAGTACTTC; CDR3 protein: CATSEGSGTHPRWETQYF
clone size: few; D gene: NA; V gene: TRBV5-1; J gene: TRBJ1-1; CDR3 DNA: TGCGCCAGCAGCTTACAGCCGACGAACACTGAAGCTTTCTTT; CDR3 protein: CASSLQPTNTEAFF
clone size: few; D gene: NA; V gene: TRBV11-3; J gene: TRBJ1-3; CDR3 DNA: TGTGCCAGCAGCTTAGATTTTGGGTTGGAGGCCTCGATTGGAAACACCATATATTTT; CDR3 protein: CASSLDFGLEASIGNTIYF
clone size: NA; D gene: TRBD2; V gene: TRBV6-1; J gene: TRBJ2-3; CDR3 DNA: TGTGCCAGCAGAGGACTAGCGGGAGGGCGAGTGGGAGATACGCAGTATTTT; CDR3 protein: CASRGLAGGRVGDTQYF
clone size: NA; D gene: TRBD2; V gene: TRBV29-1; J gene: TRBJ2-3; CDR3 DNA: TGCAGCGTTGTAGTGGTGTTGGGCGGGAGGGCCGCAGATACGCAGTATTTT; CDR3 protein: CSVVVVLGGRAADTQYF
clone size: few; D gene: NA; V gene: TRBV2; J gene: TRBJ1-1; CDR3 DNA: TGTGCCAGCAGCTTAGAGGGTGGGAGAGGGACTGAAGCTTTCTTT; CDR3 protein: CASSLEGGRGTEAFF
clone size: many; D gene: NA; V gene: TRBV28; J gene: TRBJ1-5; CDR3 DNA: TGTGCCAGCAGTTTCTGGGGGGGCTGGGGCAATCAGCCCCAGCATTTT; CDR3 protein: CASSFWGGWGNQPQHF
clone size: few; D gene: TRBD1; V gene: TRBV15; J gene: TRBJ1-5; CDR3 DNA: TGTGCCACCAGCGAGGACAGGTATAGCAATCAGCCCCAGCATTTT; CDR3 protein: CATSEDRYSNQPQHF
clone size: few; D gene: TRBD1; V gene: TRBV13; J gene: TRBJ1-1; CDR3 DNA: TGTGCCAGCAGCGGCCAGGGGGCGCCGGAACGGCCTCAAGACACTGAAGCTTTCTTT; CDR3 protein: CASSGQGAPERPQDTEAFF
clone size: NA; D gene: TRBD2; V gene: TRBV5-1; J gene: TRBJ2-7; CDR3 DNA: TGCGCCAGCAGCTTGGCCCCGGGACTAGCGGGAGGAATCTACGAGCAGTACTTC; CDR3 protein: CASSLAPGLAGGIYEQYF
clone size: many; D gene: NA; V gene: TRBV20-1; J gene: TRBJ2-7; CDR3 DNA: TGCAGTGCTAGGCCCCTGTTGGGGGGGGGGCCGAGAGAGCAGTACTTC; CDR3 protein: CSARPLLGGGPREQYF
clone size: many; D gene: TRBD1; V gene: TRBV7-9; J gene: TRBJ2-3; CDR3 DNA: TGTGCCACACAGGGGGCAAGCACAGATACGCAGTATTTT; CDR3 protein: CATQGASTDTQYF
clone size: many; D gene: NA; V gene: TRBV28; J gene: TRBJ1-1; CDR3 DNA: TGTGCCAGCAGTTCCCCACCGTTTACTGAAGCTTTCTTT; CDR3 protein: CASSSPPFTEAFF
clone size: many; D gene: TRBD2; V gene: TRBV5-1; J gene: TRBJ2-7; CDR3 DNA: TGCGCCAGCAGCGACCTAGCGGGGGGCTCCTACGAGCAGTACTTC; CDR3 protein: CASSDLAGGSYEQYF
clone size: many; D gene: NA; V gene: TRBV20-1; J gene: TRBJ2-7; CDR3 DNA: TGCAGTGCTAGAGACAGGGGCGGCGGCTACGAGCAGTACTTC; CDR3 protein: CSARDRGGGYEQYF
clone size: once; D gene: TRBD2; V gene: TRBV27; J gene: TRBJ2-1; CDR3 DNA: TGTGCCAGCAGTTTGGGAGGGGTGCAGTTCTTC; CDR3 protein: CASSLGGVQFF
clone size: NA; D gene: TRBD2; V gene: TRBV30; J gene: TRBJ2-1; CDR3 DNA: TGTGCCTGGAGCGACCGGGGCGGGAGCTCCTACAATGAGCAGTTCTTC; CDR3 protein: CAWSDRGGSSYNEQFF
clone size: NA; D gene: TRBD2; V gene: TRBV20-1; J gene: TRBJ2-1; CDR3 DNA: TGCAGTGCTAGAGAGTCTAGCGGGATCAGGAATGAGCAGTTCTTC; CDR3 protein: CSARESSGIRNEQFF
clone size: many; D gene: TRBD2; V gene: TRBV28; J gene: TRBJ2-1; CDR3 DNA: TGTGCCAGCAGAACACTAGCGATGTCCTACAATGAGCAGTTCTTC; CDR3 protein: CASRTLAMSYNEQFF
clone size: once; D gene: NA; V gene: TRBV7-8; J gene: TRBJ1-2; CDR3 DNA: TGTGCCAGCAGTTTGAACGGGAGCTATGGCTACACCTTC; CDR3 protein: CASSLNGSYGYTF
clone size: NA; D gene: TRBD2; V gene: TRBV28; J gene: TRBJ2-1; CDR3 DNA: TGTGCCAGCAGCCCCGGCTGGGCGGGAGTGGAGGGCTACAATGAGCAGTTCTTC; CDR3 protein: CASSPGWAGVEGYNEQFF
clone size: many; D gene: NA; V gene: TRBV7-2; J gene: TRBJ1-5; CDR3 DNA: TGTGCCAGCAGCTTTTTGGGGGATAGCAATCAGCCCCAGCATTTT; CDR3 protein: CASSFLGDSNQPQHF
clone size: few; D gene: TRBD1; V gene: TRBV4-3; J gene: TRBJ1-2; CDR3 DNA: TGCGCCAGCAGCCAAGGAGTCCGGACAGGGGGCGCAGGGCATGGCTACACCTTC; CDR3 protein: CASSQGVRTGGAGHGYTF
clone size: NA; D gene: TRBD2; V gene: TRBV6-2/TRBV6-3; J gene: TRBJ2-3; CDR3 DNA: TGTGCCAGCAGTTACTCGAGTACTAGCGGGGGATATACGCAGTATTTT; CDR3 protein: CASSYSSTSGGYTQYF
clone size: NA; D gene: NA; V gene: TRBV18; J gene: TRBJ1-4; CDR3 DNA: TGTGCCAGCTCACCAGCCATTCCCGGGAGGAAGAATGAAAAACTGTTTTTT; CDR3 protein: CASSPAIPGRKNEKLFF
clone size: NA; D gene: NA; V gene: TRBV24-1; J gene: TRBJ2-3; CDR3 DNA: TGTGCCGCCAGTGATTTGGGGGACCGTATAGATACGCAGTATTTT; CDR3 protein: CAASDLGDRIDTQYF
clone size: many; D gene: NA; V gene: TRBV4-1; J gene: TRBJ1-6; CDR3 DNA: TGCGCCAGCAGCCAAGACCACCGACAGGTTTCACCCCTCCACTTT; CDR3 protein: CASSQDHRQVSPLHF
clone size: few; D gene: NA; V gene: TRBV6-1; J gene: TRBJ2-5; CDR3 DNA: TGTGCCAGCAGTTTTCACCGGGACGGCCGTCGGAAGACCCAGTACTTC; CDR3 protein: CASSFHRDGRRKTQYF
clone size: NA; D gene: TRBD1; V gene: TRBV25-1; J gene: TRBJ2-7; CDR3 DNA: TGTGCCAGCAGTGCCAGGGGACAGGGGCGCTACGAGCAGTACTTC; CDR3 protein: CASSARGQGRYEQYF